Below, 16 T cell receptor beta chains from the same sample are listed, as sequenced in a study of blood T cell repertoires in COVID-19. Assay used: immunoSEQ multiplex PCR; TCRdb lists only in-frame clones, some missing. In the table there are roughly 50,000 clones, about three quarters of which are singletons. Sequencing was performed on peripheral blood. These receptors were obtained from a human donor with active or convalescent COVID-19. The donor label of this sample is uncertain.

The gene calls are TRBV6-4 and TRBJ2-2, with D tentatively TRBD2 (5 bases). Trimming left V 10 bases short and J 0 bases short, with 15 bases between. The germline V gene has CDR1 MRHNA and CDR2 SNTAGT. This CDR3 is 15 amino acids long. The CDR3, as DNA: TGTGCCACCTCCCCTAGCAGCGCGAACACCGGGGAGCTGTTTTTT. Translation gives CATSPSSANTGELFF.

The rearrangement joins TRBV19 to TRBJ2-7; 10 nucleotides align to TRBD2. The CDR3 extends over 15 amino acids. V shed 8 bases, J shed 13 bases, and the junction held 20 bases outside the gene matches. Germline CDR1 and CDR2: LNHDA and SQIVND (reference sequence). CDR3 in DNA: TGTGCCAGTGGGGCCTTAGCGGGAGGAACAGATAGACGATACTTC. It specifies CASGALAGGTDRRYF.

This chain uses TRBV19 with TRBJ2-3; the match to TRBD1 covers 10 bases. The junction had 10 bases not matched to a gene; V was cut back by 9 bases and J by 1 base. This CDR3 contains 16 residues. Germline V gene sequence: CDR1 LNHDA, CDR2 SQIVND (reference sequence). The CDR3 sequence is CASYDRGRGGTDTQYF. The DNA for the CDR3 is TGTGCCAGCTACGACAGGGGGCGCGGCGGCACAGATACGCAGTATTTT.

This clone was observed at least ten times. The chain carries TRBV19 and TRBJ2-3, with TRBD2 matching 13 bases. This CDR3 is 13 amino acids long. V shed 9 bases, J shed 8 bases, and the junction held 5 bases outside the gene matches. Germline values: CDR1 LNHDA, CDR2 SQIVND (reference sequence). The CDR3 is CASRGLAGFTQYF. For the CDR3, the DNA is TGTGCCAGCCGGGGACTAGCGGGATTTACGCAGTATTTT.

The CDR3 is CTSSQPHRENQPQHF. Written as DNA, the CDR3 is TGCACCAGCAGCCAGCCGCACAGAGAAAATCAGCCCCAGCATTTT. The chain combines TRBV1 with TRBJ1-5; TRBD1, the table's D call, was not compared with the DNA. TRBV1 is designated a pseudogene. The CDR3 is made up of 15 amino acids.

The chain recombines TRBV6-5 with TRBJ2-7; TRBD2 aligns across 9 bases. The CDR3 runs 15 residues. Losses at the gene ends were 0 bases for V and 3 bases for J; bases not matched to a gene: 3. CDR1 and CDR2 (germline): MNHEY, SVGAGI. The CDR3: CASSYSLAGSYEQYF. CDR3 nucleotide sequence: TGTGCCAGCAGTTACTCTCTAGCGGGGAGCTACGAGCAGTACTTC.

The rearrangement joins TRBV4-2 to TRBJ1-2; D not certain. Deletions cut 0 bases from V and 8 bases from J, with 10 bases between. The CDR3 has 13 residues. The V gene's germline CDR1 is LGHNA and CDR2 YNFKEQ. Here the CDR3 reads CASSQESGFGYTF. In DNA form, the CDR3 reads TGTGCCAGCAGCCAAGAATCAGGTTTCGGCTACACCTTC.

J is TRBJ1-5 and V is TRBV5-6; D might be TRBD1 (5 bases). Germline V gene sequence: CDR1 SGHDT, CDR2 YYEEEE. The CDR3 is 14 residues long. Trimming pared 0 bases from V and 5 bases from J, leaving 9 bases between. For the CDR3, the DNA is TGTGCCAGCAGCTTGGTTACGGGGGATCAGCCCCAGCATTTT. Protein product: CASSLVTGDQPQHF.

The V gene is TRBV27, the J gene TRBJ1-2; D is possibly TRBD1 (6 bases). CDR1 and CDR2 (germline): MNHEY, SMNVEV (reference sequence). The V and J ends lost 4 bases and 3 bases respectively, with 9 bases between them. The CDR3 is 13 residues long. CDR3 sequence: CASSWDIDYGYTF. CDR3 DNA sequence: TGTGCCAGCAGTTGGGACATAGACTATGGCTACACCTTC.

The chain is built from TRBV13 and TRBJ1-3; possibly TRBD1 for D (6 bases). Trimming shortened V by 0 bases and J by 6 bases, and 12 bases separated the two germline ends. The CDR3 length is 15 residues. The V gene's germline CDR1 is PRHDT and CDR2 FYEKMQ (reference sequence). The CDR3 region is CASSLGQGYKNTIYF. The CDR3 bases are TGTGCCAGCAGCTTAGGTCAGGGGTATAAAAACACCATATATTTT.

The rearrangement links TRBV18 to TRBJ1-1; D is undetermined. Germline V gives CDR1 KGHSH, CDR2 LQKENI. V was cut by 8 bases and J by 2 bases, with 12 bases left in between. The CDR3 extends over 13 amino acids. The CDR3 nucleotides read TGTGCCAGCCTCGACATGATCAACACTGAAGCTTTCTTT. Translating it yields CASLDMINTEAFF.

The chain recombines TRBV5-1 with TRBJ2-5; TRBD2 matches at 12 bases. From germline, CDR1 is SGHRS and CDR2 YFSETQ. This CDR3 comprises 15 residues. The ends lost 4 bases at V and 4 bases at J; junction bases unmatched: 5. The CDR3 region is CASSIGLAGLETQYF. The CDR3, as DNA: TGCGCCAGCAGCATAGGACTAGCGGGACTAGAGACCCAGTACTTC.

The J gene is TRBJ2-7, the V gene TRBV30; TRBD1 aligns across 10 bases. Germline CDR1 is GTSNPN and CDR2 is SVGIG (reference sequence). V lost 8 bases and J lost 5; bases outside the gene matches: 12. This CDR3 has 14 residues. The CDR3 nucleotides read TGTGCCAGAGACCCCCCGGGACAGGGGAACGAGCAGTACTTC. As protein: CARDPPGQGNEQYF.

The V and J genes are TRBV24-1 and TRBJ2-7; 10 positions agree with TRBD1. The CDR3 runs to 16 residues. Losses at the gene ends were 5 bases for V and 2 bases for J; bases not matched to a gene: 8. Germline CDR1 and CDR2: KGHDR and SFDVKD. This chain's CDR3 is CATSATSGQGTYEQYF. The CDR3 DNA follows: TGTGCCACCAGTGCCACGTCGGGACAGGGGACCTACGAGCAGTACTTC.

The chain has TRBV5-1 and TRBJ2-5; 7 bases match TRBD2. J was trimmed by 1 base and V by 0 bases; bases with no gene match: 3. This CDR3 has 15 amino acids. Germline V CDR1 and CDR2: SGHRS, YFSETQ. The CDR3 loop reads CASSLALAAQETQYF. CDR3 DNA sequence: TGCGCCAGCAGCTTGGCGCTAGCGGCCCAAGAGACCCAGTACTTC.

This chain joins TRBV30 and TRBJ2-5; perhaps TRBD2 as D (6 bases). The germline V and J ends were trimmed by 2 bases and 1 base, with 32 bases remaining between them. Germline CDR1 reads GTSNPN; CDR2 reads SVGIG (reference sequence). The CDR3 length is 21 residues. In DNA, the CDR3 is TGTGCCTGGAGTAGGAGTACGGAGCAGCCCCTATGGGACTTGGGCCAAGAGACCCAGTACTTC. Its translation is CAWSRSTEQPLWDLGQETQYF.